This is a list of T cell receptor beta chains from one sample in a study of blood T cells in healthy people across ages. One entry per CDR3 protein, called by TCRdb with MiXCR from the 5' RACE reads. The table has roughly 800,000 distinct CDR3 sequences, roughly 60% seen once; the top ten hold approximately 20%. Input material: blood. The receptors come from a man younger than 40 in good health. The CDR3 runs from the conserved cysteine through the conserved F or W. A D gene is named only where the DNA matches it firmly. Not every row has a clone size; where given, it reads once, few, many or a size class.

D gene	clone size	J gene	V gene	CDR3 protein	CDR3 DNA
TRBD2	once	TRBJ2-3	TRBV29-1	CSVDRSGSGADTQYF	TGCAGCGTTGACCGTAGCGGGAGCGGCGCAGATACGCAGTATTTT
NA	NA	TRBJ1-5	TRBV2	CASSEGQSAGQPQHF	TGTGCCAGCAGTGAAGGACAGTCCGCTGGGCAGCCCCAGCATTTT
NA	NA	TRBJ2-7	TRBV6-5	CASSKDRHYEQYF	TGTGCCAGCAGTAAGGACAGACACTACGAGCAGTACTTC
TRBD2	NA	TRBJ2-1	TRBV10-3	CAISESIAGKNEQFF	TGTGCCATCAGTGAGTCAATAGCGGGTAAGAATGAGCAGTTCTTC
TRBD2	few	TRBJ2-3	TRBV9	CASSPRSGGTDTQYF	TGTGCCAGCAGCCCGAGAAGCGGGGGCACAGATACGCAGTATTTT
NA	NA	TRBJ1-6	TRBV5-1	CASSLAWQSSETPLHF	TGCGCCAGCAGCTTGGCCTGGCAGTCGTCGGAGACACCCCTCCACTTT
NA	few	TRBJ2-7	TRBV20-1	CSASDRRYDYEQYF	TGCAGTGCTAGTGACCGCCGGTATGATTACGAGCAGTACTTC
NA	once	TRBJ1-2	TRBV6-2/TRBV6-3	CASSRRDGATNYGYTF	TGTGCCAGCAGCCGCAGGGACGGAGCAACTAACTATGGCTACACCTTC
NA	NA	TRBJ1-2	TRBV14	CASSPDGARGYTF	TGTGCCAGCAGCCCAGACGGAGCGCGGGGCTACACCTTC
NA	few	TRBJ1-2	TRBV7-9	CASSLAVNYGYTF	TGTGCCAGCAGCTTAGCAGTGAACTATGGCTACACCTTC
NA	few	TRBJ1-1	TRBV20-1	CSARQGLNTEAFF	TGCAGTGCTAGACAGGGTTTGAACACTGAAGCTTTCTTT